This paragraph covers one T cell receptor beta chain sequence. A multiplex PCR was run with 60 Vbeta primers and 13 Jbeta primers. Sequencing was performed with immunoSEQ multiplex PCR; in TCRdb, only in-frame clones are kept and a portion is missing. Among under 150,000 clones listed, approximately 80% were seen once. V shed 4 bases and J shed 8 bases, with 21 bases lying between them. The CDR3 runs 15 residues. Per germline, CDR1 SGDLS and CDR2 YYNGEE. The data were taken from a study of cytomegalovirus exposure and HLA in healthy donors. The gene calls are TRBV9 and TRBJ1-2; D gene ambiguous. The material sequenced was PBMCs. This receptor was identified in a male donor in good health and CMV-seropositive. For the CDR3, the DNA is TGTGCCAGCAGCCCGACACGGGGATCCCCCTACGGCTACACCTTC. Its protein is CASSPTRGSPYGYTF.